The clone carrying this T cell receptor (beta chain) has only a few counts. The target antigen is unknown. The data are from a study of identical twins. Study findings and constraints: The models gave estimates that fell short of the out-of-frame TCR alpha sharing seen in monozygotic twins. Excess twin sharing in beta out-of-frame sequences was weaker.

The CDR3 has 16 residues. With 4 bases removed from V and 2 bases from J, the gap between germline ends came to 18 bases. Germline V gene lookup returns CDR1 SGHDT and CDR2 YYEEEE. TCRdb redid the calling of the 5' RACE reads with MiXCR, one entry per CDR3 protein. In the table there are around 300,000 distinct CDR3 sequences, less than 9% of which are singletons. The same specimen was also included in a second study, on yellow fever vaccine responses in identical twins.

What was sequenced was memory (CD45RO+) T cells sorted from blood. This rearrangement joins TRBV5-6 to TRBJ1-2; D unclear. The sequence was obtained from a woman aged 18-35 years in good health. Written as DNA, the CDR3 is TGTGCCAGCAGCGGAGTCGGAGGGCCATTGAACTATGGCTACACCTTC. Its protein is CASSGVGGPLNYGYTF.